This TCR beta chain was captured by sequencing in a study of blood T cell repertoires in COVID-19. Study overall: The United States, Italy and Spain supplied acute and convalescent COVID-19 samples. The analysed material was cDNA or gDNA that came from T cells, B-cell-depleted T cells, or PBMCs.

Followed over time, Seattle patients had been enrolled while infection was active. How the authors handled the data: Nucleated cell number was recorded as an estimate derived from reference gene primer amplification. Generated by immunoSEQ multiplex PCR, the TCRdb table keeps only in-frame clones and is missing some. V and J calls and clone size are given by that table; D and trimming were obtained from the DNA. The sample includes hundreds of thousands of clones, about four fifths of them seen just once. V dropped 6 bases and J dropped 1; count of bases not matched to a gene: 11. The CDR3 length is 16 residues. Germline assignment: CDR1 SGHDT and CDR2 YYEEEE.

Sequenced sample: peripheral blood. The sequence was obtained from an elderly woman with COVID-19, enrolled during active disease. This chain uses TRBV5-6 with TRBJ2-7; 9 nucleotides line up with TRBD1. The CDR3 region is CASIRRGTGFSYEQYF. CDR3 DNA: TGTGCCAGCATCCGACGGGGGACAGGGTTTTCCTACGAGCAGTACTTC.